Each of the 26 T cell receptor beta chains below was sequenced from the same sample in a study of shared clonotypes between healthy human individuals. Sequencing was performed with immunoSEQ multiplex PCR; in TCRdb, only in-frame clones are kept and a portion is missing. The repertoire holds 2 million to 3 million clones, 80% to 95% seen once, with approximately 0.37% in the top ten. The material sequenced was naive CD4+ T cells from PBMCs. Subset of the sample: CD45RA+ positively selected. Every receptor here comes from a man aged 18-30 years in good health. Some clones in this sample may be carry-over from other donors' samples.

The chain employs TRBV5-1 and TRBJ2-7, with D possibly matching TRBD1 (7 bases). V lost 4 bases, J lost 2 bases, and 13 bases lay in between. The CDR3 extends over 14 amino acids. Germline-derived CDR1 and CDR2 are SGHRS and YFSETQ. CDR3 coding DNA: TGCGCCAGCAGCCAGGGACAGCGGGCCTACGAGCAGTACTTC. Amino acid sequence: CASSQGQRAYEQYF.

This chain uses TRBV6-5 with TRBJ1-1; 10 nucleotides agree with TRBD1. There are 14 residues in the CDR3. Per germline, CDR1 MNHEY and CDR2 SVGAGI. V lost 6 bases to trimming and J lost 7 bases; unmatched junction nucleotides: 8. CDR3 in DNA: TGTGCCAGCAGAATGGGACAGGGGATGGGTGAAGCTTTCTTT. Translation gives CASRMGQGMGEAFF.

This clone turned up a few times. The chain joins TRBV28 to TRBJ1-1; D not certain. CDR1 MDHEN and CDR2 SYDVKM come from the germline V gene. The CDR3 loop spans 13 amino acids. V was pared by 6 bases and J by 1 base, with 9 bases between. DNA for the CDR3: TGTGCCAGCAGGTGGACGGGGAACACTGAAGCTTTCTTT. It specifies CASRWTGNTEAFF.

V gene TRBV7-9 combines with J gene TRBJ2-3; D unclear. The ends were cut back, 1 base at V and 3 bases at J, with 8 bases in the middle. This CDR3 is 14 amino acids long. Germline V gene sequence: CDR1 SEHNR, CDR2 FQNEAQ (reference sequence). CDR3: CASSLDAGTDTQYF. The CDR3 coding sequence is TGTGCCAGCAGCTTAGACGCAGGAACAGATACGCAGTATTTT.

This chain links TRBV28 with TRBJ1-2; tentative D call: TRBD1 (6 bases). V lost 5 bases and J 4 bases, leaving 11 bases between the germline ends. CDR3 length equals 13 residues. Germline CDR1 MDHEN, CDR2 SYDVKM. This CDR3 is CASSGDTSYGYTF. Written as DNA, the CDR3 is TGTGCCAGCAGTGGGGACACCAGCTATGGCTACACCTTC.

V is TRBV6-1 and J is TRBJ2-2; D unresolved. CDR3 length equals 15 residues. The ends were cut back, 0 bases at V and 4 bases at J, with 9 bases in the middle. The germline V gene has CDR1 MNHNS and CDR2 SASEGT. The CDR3 coding sequence is TGTGCCAGCAGTGAAGCCCGGGTTAGCACCGGGGAGCTGTTTTTT. Its translation: CASSEARVSTGELFF.

The chain uses TRBV5-3 and TRBJ1-1, with D possibly matching TRBD1 (5 bases). TRBV5-3 is an ORF for which the function is uncertain. Trimming removed 3 bases from V and 1 base from J, with 16 bases in between. CDR3 length equals 16 residues. The chain's CDR3 is CARSCTYGTENTEAFF. The CDR3 DNA reads TGTGCCAGAAGCTGTACCTACGGGACCGAGAACACTGAAGCTTTCTTT.

The chain recombines TRBV29-1 with TRBJ1-6, with D possibly TRBD1 on 5 matching bases. The V end lost 4 bases, the J end lost 9 bases, and 13 bases lay between the germline ends. Germline CDR1 reads SQVTM; CDR2 reads ANQGSEA. This CDR3 is built from 13 residues. CDR3 region: CSVGGDIGSPLHF. As DNA, the CDR3 is TGCAGCGTTGGGGGGGATATAGGTTCACCCCTCCACTTT.

This sequence joins TRBV29-1 and TRBJ1-4, with TRBD1 identical over 7 bases. After removal of 7 bases from V and 8 bases from J, the junction contained 13 bases not matched to a gene. The CDR3 runs to 14 residues. Germline CDR1 SQVTM, CDR2 ANQGSEA. The CDR3 DNA reads as TGCAGCGCCCTCAGGGGGGGTGGCGAAGAAAAACTGTTTTTT. Amino acid sequence: CSALRGGGEEKLFF.

The genes are TRBV19 and TRBJ2-3; D unclear. Trimming took off 7 bases at V and 7 bases at J, with 18 bases between the two ends. CDR1 is LNHDA and CDR2 is SQIVND in the germline V gene (reference sequence). CDR3 length equals 14 residues. Here the CDR3 DNA reads TGTGCCAGTACCCCCGAAGTGGGGTTGTATACGCAGTATTTT. This translates into CASTPEVGLYTQYF.

CDR3 DNA sequence: TGTGCCAGCAGCTCGGACAGGCTTCAAGAGACCCAGTACTTC. Translated, it gives CASSSDRLQETQYF. The V gene is TRBV7-7, the J gene TRBJ2-5; 7 positions match TRBD1. The germline gives CDR1 SSHAT, CDR2 FNYEAQ (reference sequence). The CDR3 is 14 residues long. V lost 4 bases and J lost 2; bases outside the gene matches: 4.

This clone was observed a few times. The sample holds other DNA sequences that translate to the same CDR3. The V gene is TRBV30, the J gene TRBJ1-1; D is ambiguous. Trimming left V 3 bases short and J 3 bases short, with 2 bases between. The germline V gene encodes CDR1 GTSNPN and CDR2 SVGIG (reference sequence). The CDR3 has 10 residues. In DNA, the CDR3 is TGTGCCTGGAGCCACACTGAAGCTTTCTTT. It yields the protein CAWSHTEAFF.

The chain combines TRBV5-1 with TRBJ2-1; no reliable D call. The V gene's germline CDR1 is SGHRS and CDR2 YFSETQ. The CDR3 is made up of 13 amino acids. V dropped 3 bases and J dropped 9 bases, with 13 bases sitting between them. The CDR3 protein is CASSSSSGAEQFF. In DNA form, the CDR3 reads TGCGCCAGCAGCTCGAGTAGTGGAGCTGAGCAGTTCTTC.

The V call is TRBV5-5, the J call TRBJ2-5; either TRBD1 or TRBD2 may supply D (5 bases each). V lost 4 bases and J 5 bases, leaving 21 bases between the germline ends. CDR3 size: 16 residues. The germline gives CDR1 SGHKS, CDR2 YYEKEE (reference sequence). The DNA of the CDR3 is TGTGCCAGCAGCGCATTCGGGGCAGCCCCTAGGGAGACCCAGTACTTC. It is translated as CASSAFGAAPRETQYF.

The V call is TRBV28, the J call TRBJ1-3; TRBD1 might be the D (5 bases). Between the trimmed V and J ends, which lost 6 bases and 9 bases, there was a span of 12 bases. Germline CDR1 and CDR2: MDHEN and SYDVKM. This CDR3 has 12 amino acids. The chain's CDR3 is CASRGPSTTIYF. For the CDR3, the DNA is TGTGCCAGCAGGGGACCGTCAACCACCATATATTTT.

V usage is TRBV30 and J usage is TRBJ2-7, with D possibly TRBD1 on 5 matching bases. CDR1 and CDR2 (germline): GTSNPN, SVGIG (reference sequence). CDR3 length: 11 amino acids. Trimming left V 0 bases short and J 8 bases short, with 8 bases between. CDR3 in DNA: TGTGCCTGGAGTGTACGACAGAAGCAGTACTTC. The encoded protein is CAWSVRQKQYF.

This chain joins TRBV20-1 and TRBJ2-5; D gene uncertain. CDR1 is DFQATT, CDR2 SNEGSKA, per germline (reference sequence). This CDR3 has 11 amino acids. V was pared by 2 bases and J by 5 bases, with 6 bases between. This CDR3 reads CSARPRETQYF. Written as DNA, the CDR3 is TGCAGTGCTAGACCGCGGGAGACCCAGTACTTC.

This chain joins TRBV5-3 and TRBJ2-7, with 8 bases identical to TRBD1. TRBV5-3 is noted as an ORF with a role that remains uncertain. J was trimmed by 3 bases and V by 4 bases; bases with no gene match: 9. CDR3 length equals 15 residues. The DNA of the CDR3 is TGTGCCAGAAGCCGAAGGGACAGGCGTTACTACGAGCAGTACTTC. Translation gives CARSRRDRRYYEQYF.

The V and J genes are TRBV5-1 and TRBJ2-1; 7 bases are shared with TRBD2. Germline V CDR1 and CDR2: SGHRS, YFSETQ. CDR3 length: 14 residues. After removal of 4 bases from V and 5 bases from J, the junction contained 6 bases not matched to a gene. Here the CDR3 reads CASSRRERDNEQFF. CDR3 coding DNA: TGCGCCAGCAGCCGGCGGGAGAGAGACAATGAGCAGTTCTTC. Complete variable domain (other parts from reference TRBV5-1 and TRBJ2-1): KAGVTQTPRYLIKTRGQQVTLSCSPISGHRSVSWYQQTPGQGLQFLFEYFSETQRNKGNFPGRFSGRQFSNSRSEMNVSTLELGDSALYLCASSRRERDNEQFFGPGTRLTVL.

The chain links TRBV19 to TRBJ2-1; 9 bases match TRBD1. Germline V gene lookup returns CDR1 LNHDA and CDR2 SQIVND (reference sequence). Trimming at V came to 3 bases and at J to 7 bases, leaving 7 bases not matched to a gene. The CDR3 is 15 amino acids. The CDR3 region has the DNA TGTGCCAGTAGTATTAGGGGGACAGGGCGGAATGAGCAGTTCTTC. It encodes CASSIRGTGRNEQFF.

The chain recombines TRBV28 with TRBJ1-1; possible D gene TRBD1, 5 bases. CDR1 and CDR2 from the germline V gene are MDHEN and SYDVKM. The CDR3 has 13 residues. V was pared by 2 bases and J by 11 bases, with 15 bases between. CDR3 sequence (DNA): TGTGCCAGCAGTTTACGGGGCGGCCGGCGTGCTTTCTTT. This sequence encodes CASSLRGGRRAFF.

This clone was seen once. This chain connects TRBV14 to TRBJ2-3; TRBD1 matches at 8 bases. J lost 2 bases, V lost 2 bases, and 3 bases had no gene match. Looked up from germline, CDR1 is SGHDN and CDR2 is FVKESK. The CDR3 is 15 amino acids. The CDR3 here is CASSQWTGITDTQYF. The CDR3 DNA reads TGTGCCAGCAGCCAATGGACAGGGATCACAGATACGCAGTATTTT.

The V gene is TRBV5-6, the J gene TRBJ2-2, with D possibly being TRBD1 or TRBD2 (5 bases each). Between the trimmed V and J ends, which lost 4 bases and 4 bases, there was a span of 11 bases. Per germline, CDR1 SGHDT and CDR2 YYEEEE. The length of the CDR3 is 14 residues. CDR3 amino acids: CASSHRDGTGELFF. CDR3 coding DNA: TGTGCCAGCAGCCACCGGGACGGCACCGGGGAGCTGTTTTTT.

V usage is TRBV5-1 and J usage is TRBJ1-1, with 8 nucleotides matching TRBD1. Germline V gives CDR1 SGHRS, CDR2 YFSETQ. The CDR3 has 15 amino acids. V was clipped by 4 bases and J by 6 bases; unmatched bases: 11. The CDR3 region is CASSVTGVTGPEAFF. CDR3 DNA sequence: TGCGCCAGCAGCGTGACAGGGGTAACGGGCCCTGAAGCTTTCTTT. Filled out from reference TRBV5-1 and TRBJ1-1, the complete variable domain reads KAGVTQTPRYLIKTRGQQVTLSCSPISGHRSVSWYQQTPGQGLQFLFEYFSETQRNKGNFPGRFSGRQFSNSRSEMNVSTLELGDSALYLCASSVTGVTGPEAFFGQGTRLTVV.

This rearrangement joins TRBV10-3 to TRBJ2-2; 14 bases align to TRBD2. Germline values: CDR1 ENHRY, CDR2 SYGVKD. The CDR3 sequence is 15 residues long. J lost 8 bases, V lost 2 bases, and 1 base had no gene match. CDR3 amino acids: CAISEGTSGSGELFF. CDR3 bases: TGTGCCATCAGTGAGGGGACTAGCGGGAGTGGGGAGCTGTTTTTT.

A remark on this clone: The sample holds other DNA sequences that translate to the same CDR3. The chain employs TRBV6-5 and TRBJ2-7, with 7 bases matching TRBD1. V trimming: 2 bases; J trimming: 4 bases; junction bases outside the gene matches: 2. There are 13 residues in the CDR3. Germline CDR1 reads MNHEY; CDR2 reads SVGAGI. The CDR3 loop reads CASSYRQGYEQYF. The CDR3 DNA reads TGTGCCAGCAGTTACCGACAGGGATACGAGCAGTACTTC.